This T cell receptor beta chain was captured in a study of OX40 agonist ivuxolimab in advanced cancers. Looking at the study overall: The study enrolled dose-escalation patients with hepatocellular carcinoma, melanoma, renal cell or head and neck cancer. Study findings and constraints: Among the nonresponders, some also had low normalized T-cell clonal expansion.

Worth noting for this clone: What it binds is unknown.

Using immunoSEQ multiplex PCR, the repertoire was profiled, and TCRdb retains in-frame clones only, with some absent. Found here are about 64,000 clones, roughly 87% of them singletons; the top ten hold roughly 1.3%. Germline-derived CDR1 and CDR2 are MDHEN and SYDVKM. Deletions cut 3 bases from V and 10 bases from J, with 21 bases between. CDR3 length: 15 residues. This sequence was found in an adult with an advanced solid tumor such as melanoma, head and neck, liver or kidney cancer. The sequencing used CD4+ or CD8+ T cells sorted from blood, collected in a trial of the OX40 agonist ivuxolimab. The gene calls are TRBV28 and TRBJ2-5, with D tentatively TRBD2 (6 bases). The CDR3 spells CASSLNPGGAKGQYF. Written as DNA, the CDR3 is TGTGCCAGCAGTTTGAACCCTGGCGGGGCGAAGGGCCAGTACTTC.